This T cell receptor beta chain was found in a study of blood T cell repertoires in COVID-19. About the research overall: The United States, Italy and Spain supplied acute and convalescent COVID-19 samples. Sample material is recorded as cDNA or gDNA derived from T cells, B-cell-depleted T cells, or PBMCs.

Per the original data handling: Amplification with reference gene primers provided the estimates of nucleated cell counts. The protocol was immunoSEQ multiplex PCR, while the TCRdb copy is restricted to in-frame clones and leaves out a portion. The V and J calls and the clone size are those of that table, but D and trimming were determined from the DNA. The data show about 120,000 clones, 65% to 90% seen once. Germline CDR1 MGHRA, CDR2 YSYEKL. The V segment lost 2 bases and the J segment 6 bases; nucleotides outside the gene matches: 7. The CDR3 runs 15 residues. Material for sequencing was peripheral blood. The genes are TRBV4-1 and TRBJ1-5, with 7 positions matching TRBD1. The source of this sequence is a man older than 75 with acute or convalescent COVID-19. Written as DNA, the CDR3 is TGCGCCAGCAGCCAAACAGGGGAATATGCTCAGCCCCAGCATTTT. Translation gives CASSQTGEYAQPQHF.